The rows below give T cell receptor beta chains drawn from one sample of a study of cytomegalovirus exposure and HLA in healthy donors. The table came from immunoSEQ multiplex PCR; TCRdb's copy has only in-frame clones and leaves some out. This table holds around 100,000 clones. Sample: PBMCs. Source of these receptors: a man aged 50-59 years in good health and CMV-seronegative. The CDR3 runs from the conserved cysteine through the conserved F or W. D genes are given only for firm matches.

v_gene	d_gene	j_gene	CDR3nt	CDR3aa
TRBV5-1	-	TRBJ1-4	TGCGCCAGCAGCCCGCAGTCAACTAATGAAAAACTGTTTTTT	CASSPQSTNEKLFF
TRBV29-1	-	TRBJ1-1	TGCAGCGTTGGGTCGGGGGGCGCGAAAGCTTTCTTT	CSVGSGGAKAFF
TRBV10-3	-	TRBJ1-3	TGTGCCATCAACGAGGGGACAATCTCTGGAAACACCATATATTTT	CAINEGTISGNTIYF
TRBV7-9	TRBD1	TRBJ2-5	TGTGCCAGCAGCTACACAGGGGAAGAGACCCAGTACTTC	CASSYTGEETQYF
TRBV2	-	TRBJ2-5	TGTGCCAGCAGGGAACTGCAAGAGACCCAGTACTTC	CASRELQETQYF
TRBV9	-	TRBJ1-4	TGTGCCAGCAGCGGCGGCCCAACTAATGAAAAACTGTTTTTT	CASSGGPTNEKLFF
TRBV7-8	-	TRBJ1-2	TGTGCCAGCAGCAACGGGGACTGGGGCTACACCTTC	CASSNGDWGYTF
TRBV9	-	TRBJ2-3	TGTGCCAGCAGCGTAGCGGGCCTCAGGGCAGATACGCAGTATTTT	CASSVAGLRADTQYF
TRBV4-2	TRBD1	TRBJ1-6	TGTGCCAGCAGCCTGCCCCTCGGACAGGGGAATGATTCACCCCTCCACTTT	CASSLPLGQGNDSPLHF
TRBV6-1	-	TRBJ1-5	TGTGCCAGCAGTGTCCGGACTATTTCGGGGGATCAGCCCCAGCATTTT	CASSVRTISGDQPQHF
TRBV7-9	-	TRBJ1-2	TGTGCCAGCAGCTTGGGTATTAGCGGCTACACCTTC	CASSLGISGYTF
TRBV13	-	TRBJ1-2	TGTGCCAGCAGCTTCCCGGACACAATCAGCGGCTACACCTTC	CASSFPDTISGYTF
TRBV1	-	TRBJ2-2	TGCACCAGCAGAGCTAACGGCCTAGCGGGAGGGATCACCGGGGAGCTGTTTTTT	CTSRANGLAGGITGELFF
TRBV25-1	-	TRBJ2-7	TGTGCCAGCAGCCCGACTCGAGGGAACTCCTACGAGCAGTACTTC	CASSPTRGNSYEQYF
TRBV7-8	TRBD2	TRBJ2-1	TGTGCCAGCAGCTTGGGACTAGCGGGCTACAATGAGCAGTTCTTC	CASSLGLAGYNEQFF
TRBV28	-	TRBJ2-5	TGTGCCAGCAGTTTATTTACAGGGAACCAAGAGACCCAGTACTTC	CASSLFTGNQETQYF
TRBV9	TRBD2	TRBJ2-7	TGTGCCAGCAGCGTAGAGGGAGGGACCCCAGAACAGTACTTC	CASSVEGGTPEQYF
TRBV6-8	-	TRBJ1-1	TGTGCCAGCAGCTCCGACAGAGAGGACACTGAAGCTTTCTTT	CASSSDREDTEAFF
TRBV30	TRBD1	TRBJ1-5	TGTGCCTGGAGATCCGACAGGGACCAGCCCCAGCATTTT	CAWRSDRDQPQHF
TRBV18	-	TRBJ2-5	TGTGCCAGCTCACCAACTTCCCGGGGGCAAGAGACCCAGTACTTC	CASSPTSRGQETQYF